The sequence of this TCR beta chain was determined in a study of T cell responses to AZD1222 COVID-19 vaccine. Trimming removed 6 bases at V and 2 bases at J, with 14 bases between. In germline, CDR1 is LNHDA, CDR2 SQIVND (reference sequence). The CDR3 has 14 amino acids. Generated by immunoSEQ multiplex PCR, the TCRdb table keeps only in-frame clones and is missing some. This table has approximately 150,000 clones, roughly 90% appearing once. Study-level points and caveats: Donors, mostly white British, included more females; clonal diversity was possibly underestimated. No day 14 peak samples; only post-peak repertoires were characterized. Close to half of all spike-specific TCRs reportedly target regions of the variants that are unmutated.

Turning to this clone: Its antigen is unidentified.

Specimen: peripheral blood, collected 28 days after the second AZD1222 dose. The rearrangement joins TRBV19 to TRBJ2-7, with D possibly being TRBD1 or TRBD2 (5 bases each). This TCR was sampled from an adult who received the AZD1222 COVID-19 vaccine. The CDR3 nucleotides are TGTGCCAGTAGGGGGACCCTAAGCACCTACGAGCAGTACTTC. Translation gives CASRGTLSTYEQYF.